The clone carrying this TCR beta chain was seen only once. Germline CDR1 is LGHNA and CDR2 is YNFKEQ. The CDR3 has 17 residues. V shed 0 bases and J shed 3 bases, with 15 bases lying between them. In the original processing: Reference gene primer amplification yielded estimated nucleated cell counts. Assay: immunoSEQ multiplex PCR; the TCRdb copy retains only in-frame clones and omits some. The DNA was the basis for D and trimming; V, J and clone size are from that table. The sample has some 120,000 clones, 85% to 90% seen once. The data were taken from a study of blood T cell repertoires in COVID-19. Study context: Samples came from the United States, Italy and Spain, spanning acute and convalescent COVID-19. T cells, B-cell-depleted T cells, or PBMCs provided the cDNA or gDNA that served as material.

Input material: peripheral blood. The rearrangement joins TRBV4-2 to TRBJ1-5; D is possibly TRBD1 (6 bases). This sequence originates from an older man with active or convalescent COVID-19. The CDR3 bases are TGTGCCAGCAGCCAAGAGACCCACCAGGGGTTCAATCAGCCCCAGCATTTT. This translates into CASSQETHQGFNQPQHF.